The 24 T cell receptor beta chains reported below all come from one sample, sequenced in a study of blood T cell repertoires in COVID-19. TCRdb's table, derived via immunoSEQ multiplex PCR, lists solely in-frame clones and lacks some. Altogether a few hundred thousand clones are present, 89% being singletons, with the ten largest covering around 6.6%. What was sequenced was peripheral blood. These receptors all come from a man between 18 and 29 years old who had recovered from COVID-19.

The V and J genes are TRBV3-1 (or the pseudogene TRBV3-2) and TRBJ2-1, with 8 positions matching TRBD2. This CDR3 spans 14 amino acids. Germline lookup yields CDR1 LGHDT and CDR2 YNNKEL (reference sequence). J gave up 8 bases and V 3 bases, and 6 bases lay outside the gene matches. The CDR3 DNA follows: TGTGCCAGCAGCCACGGACTAGCTGGCGATGAGCAGTTCTTC. It codes for CASSHGLAGDEQFF.

This chain links TRBV12-3 or TRBV12-4 with TRBJ1-2; possibly TRBD1 for D (5 bases). This CDR3 has 12 amino acids. Trimming removed 0 bases from V and 7 bases from J, with 6 bases in between. CDR3 in amino acids: CASSLAQGGYTF. DNA for the CDR3: TGTGCCAGCAGTTTAGCGCAGGGTGGCTACACCTTC.

V is TRBV6-5 and J is TRBJ2-1; 8 bases fit TRBD2. The CDR3 loop spans 16 amino acids. CDR1 is MNHEY, CDR2 SVGAGI, per germline. J lost 4 bases, V lost 0 bases, and 5 bases had no gene match. For the CDR3, the DNA is TGTGCCAGCAGTTACTCGACAGTAGCGGGGTACAATGAGCAGTTCTTC. Translating it yields CASSYSTVAGYNEQFF.

The chain recombines TRBV27 with TRBJ2-7; 7 bases align to TRBD1. CDR1 and CDR2 (germline): MNHEY, SMNVEV (reference sequence). V shed 8 bases, J shed 5 bases, and the junction held 15 bases outside the gene matches. The CDR3 runs to 15 residues. CDR3: CASAVGSDRDHEQYF. CDR3 coding DNA: TGTGCCAGCGCGGTCGGTAGTGACAGGGACCACGAGCAGTACTTC.

The gene calls are TRBV19 and TRBJ1-1, with 7 bases matching TRBD1. Germline V lookup: CDR1 LNHDA, CDR2 SQIVND (reference sequence). This CDR3 is 13 amino acids long. V shed 6 bases, J shed 4 bases, and the junction held 5 bases outside the gene matches. Written as DNA, the CDR3 is TGTGCCAGTAGCTCGGGACAGCTCACTGAAGCTTTCTTT. Translated: CASSSGQLTEAFF.

V is TRBV7-9 and J is TRBJ1-2; 8 bases fit TRBD1. The trim removed 1 base at V and 3 bases at J, leaving 10 bases unmatched. The CDR3 is 17 amino acids. Germline V gives CDR1 SEHNR, CDR2 FQNEAQ (reference sequence). CDR3 DNA sequence: TGTGCCAGCAGCTTAGTTAAAGGTGAGGGACAGGACTATGGCTACACCTTC. This sequence encodes CASSLVKGEGQDYGYTF. Full variable domain (rest looked up from reference TRBV7-9 and TRBJ1-2): DTGVSQNPRHKITKRGQNVTFRCDPISEHNRLYWYRQTLGQGPEFLTYFQNEAQLEKSRLLSDRFSAERPKGSFSTLEIQRTEQGDSAMYLCASSLVKGEGQDYGYTFGSGTRLTVV.

V is TRBV7-2 and J is TRBJ2-7; TRBD2 aligns across 15 bases. The CDR3 spans 16 residues. With V trimmed by 4 bases and J by 5 bases, 6 bases remained unmatched. Germline CDR1 and CDR2: SGHTA and FQGNSA. In nucleotides, the CDR3 is TGTGCCAGCAGCTCACACGGGACTAGCGGGAGGAACGAGCAGTACTTC. Translated, it gives CASSSHGTSGRNEQYF.

J is TRBJ1-4 and V is TRBV4-3; possibly TRBD1 for D (5 bases). The V gene lost 0 bases and the J gene lost 12 bases, with 26 bases spanning the gap. The germline V gene has CDR1 LGHNA and CDR2 YSLEER. CDR3 length equals 18 residues. The CDR3 coding sequence is TGCGCCAGCAGCCAAGACTCCCCGAACAAGGGGCGACTTGGTGAACTGTTTTTT. Protein sequence: CASSQDSPNKGRLGELFF.

This chain joins TRBV25-1 and TRBJ1-5; D is possibly TRBD1 (6 bases). With 4 bases removed from V and 5 bases from J, the gap between germline ends came to 15 bases. CDR1 and CDR2 (germline): MGHDK, SYGVNS. CDR3 length equals 15 residues. The DNA of the CDR3 is TGTGCCAGCAGTGCCGACAGGTTAGGCGATCAGCCCCAGCATTTT. The encoded protein is CASSADRLGDQPQHF.

In regard to this clone: One end of the junction does not line up with germline, which may come from a read error. This chain uses TRBV19 with TRBJ2-7, with TRBD1 matching over 10 bases. CDR1 is LNHDA, CDR2 SQIVND, per germline (reference sequence). The CDR3 has 16 amino acids. The CDR3 DNA follows: TGTGTCAGTAGAACCGGGACAGGGGATGGGATCTACGAGCAGTACTTC. As protein: CVSRTGTGDGIYEQYF.

The V call is TRBV7-9, the J call TRBJ1-4; weak D call: TRBD1 (5 bases). V gave up 5 bases and J gave up 5 bases, with 9 bases separating them. This CDR3 region has 13 residues. Germline CDR1 and CDR2: SEHNR and FQNEAQ (reference sequence). For the CDR3, the DNA is TGTGCCAGCAGCCGCGGACAAAATGAAAAACTGTTTTTT. Translating it yields CASSRGQNEKLFF. The full variable domain, in which reference TRBV7-9 and TRBJ1-4 provide the parts outside the CDR3, is DTGVSQNPRHKITKRGQNVTFRCDPISEHNRLYWYRQTLGQGPEFLTYFQNEAQLEKSRLLSDRFSAERPKGSFSTLEIQRTEQGDSAMYLCASSRGQNEKLFFGSGTQLSVL.

V gene TRBV5-1 combines with J gene TRBJ2-7; D is possibly TRBD2 (6 bases). The CDR3 is 15 amino acids. The germline CDR1 and CDR2 sequences are SGHRS and YFSETQ. Between the trimmed V and J ends, which lost 0 bases and 4 bases, there was a span of 14 bases. In nucleotides, the CDR3 is TGCGCCAGCAGCTTGGGCCCCGGAGGGGATTACGAGCAGTACTTC. It yields the protein CASSLGPGGDYEQYF.

The chain has TRBV19 and TRBJ2-3, with 8 nucleotides matching TRBD2. From germline, CDR1 is LNHDA and CDR2 SQIVND (reference sequence). There are 16 residues in the CDR3. The V segment lost 5 bases and the J segment 1 base; nucleotides outside the gene matches: 8. The CDR3, as DNA: TGTGCCAGTAGTCCCTCGGGGGGGTTAGGCACAGATACGCAGTATTTT. Protein product: CASSPSGGLGTDTQYF. The full variable domain, with the rest looked up from reference TRBV19 and TRBJ2-3, is DGGITQSPKYLFRKEGQNVTLSCEQNLNHDAMYWYRQDPGQGLRLIYYSQIVNDFQKGDIAEGYSVSREKKESFPLTVTSAQKNPTAFYLCASSPSGGLGTDTQYFGPGTRLTVL.

The rearrangement joins TRBV10-3 to TRBJ1-5; 9 nucleotides align to TRBD1. The germline CDR1 and CDR2 sequences are ENHRY and SYGVKD. V dropped 3 bases and J dropped 0; count of bases not matched to a gene: 6. The CDR3 is made up of 17 amino acids. CDR3 nucleotides: TGTGCCATCAGTGAAAGCACAGGGGGCCTTAGCAATCAGCCCCAGCATTTT. Amino acids: CAISESTGGLSNQPQHF.

In this sample, this clone turned up a few times. V usage is TRBV2 and J usage is TRBJ1-6; 7 bases are shared with TRBD1. There are 14 residues in the CDR3. Germline CDR1 SNHLY, CDR2 FYNNEI. After removal of 8 bases from V and 3 bases from J, the junction contained 4 bases not matched to a gene. The CDR3 nucleotides are TGTGCCAGCGGAGACAGGGACTATAATTCACCCCTCCACTTT. Translation gives CASGDRDYNSPLHF.

The chain combines TRBV5-1 with TRBJ1-2; the D gene is possibly TRBD1 (6 bases). Between the trimmed V and J ends, which lost 0 bases and 2 bases, there was a span of 11 bases. The CDR3 sequence is 15 residues long. CDR1 SGHRS and CDR2 YFSETQ come from the germline V gene. The CDR3 bases are TGCGCCAGCAGCTTGGGTAACACAGGGAACTATGGCTACACCTTC. Its translation is CASSLGNTGNYGYTF.

V is TRBV19 and J is TRBJ1-1; D ambiguous. CDR1 LNHDA and CDR2 SQIVND come from the germline V gene (reference sequence). The CDR3 has 11 residues. The V end lost 2 bases, the J end lost 9 bases, and 7 bases lay between the germline ends. CDR3 sequence: CASSIRGKAFF. The CDR3 DNA follows: TGTGCCAGTAGTATACGAGGGAAAGCTTTCTTT.

The V call is TRBV7-3, the J call TRBJ2-2, with 9 bases lining up with TRBD1. Trimming cost V 11 bases and J 3 bases; bases outside gene matches: 4. The CDR3 runs to 13 residues. The germline V gene has CDR1 SGHTA and CDR2 FQGTGA. The DNA for the CDR3 is TGTGCCTCCCGGGACAGGGACACCGGGGAGCTGTTTTTT. Encoded protein: CASRDRDTGELFF.

This rearrangement joins TRBV6-5 to TRBJ1-5; the match to TRBD1 covers 8 bases. Trimming removed 5 bases from V and 5 bases from J; junction bases left unmatched: 5. The V gene's germline CDR1 is MNHEY and CDR2 SVGAGI. The CDR3 covers 14 residues. The DNA of the CDR3 is TGTGCCAGCAGTCCCAGGGGGCCTGATCAGCCCCAGCATTTT. It is translated as CASSPRGPDQPQHF.

As DNA, the CDR3 is TGTGCCAGCGGCAGACTAGAACTCTACAATGAGCAGTTCTTC. Protein sequence: CASGRLELYNEQFF. This sequence joins TRBV6-5 and TRBJ2-1; possible D gene TRBD2, 6 bases. The CDR3 is made up of 14 amino acids. In germline, CDR1 is MNHEY, CDR2 SVGAGI. Deletions cut 8 bases from V and 3 bases from J, with 14 bases between.

This sequence joins TRBV19 and TRBJ2-7; TRBD1 aligns across 9 bases. V lost 3 bases to trimming and J lost 2 bases; unmatched junction nucleotides: 2. The CDR3 has 14 amino acids. Germline loops: CDR1 LNHDA, CDR2 SQIVND (reference sequence). CDR3 amino acids: CASSIGTGTYEQYF. The DNA of the CDR3 is TGTGCCAGTAGTATCGGGACAGGGACCTACGAGCAGTACTTC.

A few counts support this clone. The chain uses TRBV2 and TRBJ1-1; D gene ambiguous. The CDR3 is made up of 14 amino acids. Germline lookup yields CDR1 SNHLY and CDR2 FYNNEI. V lost 1 base and J lost 1, with 7 bases in between. CDR3 residues: CASSEGSKNTEAFF. As DNA, the CDR3 is TGTGCCAGCAGTGAAGGCAGTAAGAACACTGAAGCTTTCTTT.

The chain links TRBV2 to TRBJ1-6; D is ambiguous. Trimming removed 3 bases at V and 3 bases at J, with 9 bases between. There are 15 residues in the CDR3. Per germline, CDR1 SNHLY and CDR2 FYNNEI. The CDR3 protein is CASSDLEIYNSPLHF. CDR3 nucleotide sequence: TGTGCCAGCAGTGATTTAGAAATCTATAATTCACCCCTCCACTTT.

The chain employs TRBV2 and TRBJ2-7; 7 bases match TRBD2. V shed 0 bases, J shed 2 bases, and the junction held 7 bases outside the gene matches. Germline values: CDR1 SNHLY, CDR2 FYNNEI. This CDR3 is 16 amino acids long. The CDR3, as DNA: TGTGCCAGCAGTGAAGCAGGGAGGGCGAAGGCCTACGAGCAGTACTTC. Translation gives CASSEAGRAKAYEQYF.